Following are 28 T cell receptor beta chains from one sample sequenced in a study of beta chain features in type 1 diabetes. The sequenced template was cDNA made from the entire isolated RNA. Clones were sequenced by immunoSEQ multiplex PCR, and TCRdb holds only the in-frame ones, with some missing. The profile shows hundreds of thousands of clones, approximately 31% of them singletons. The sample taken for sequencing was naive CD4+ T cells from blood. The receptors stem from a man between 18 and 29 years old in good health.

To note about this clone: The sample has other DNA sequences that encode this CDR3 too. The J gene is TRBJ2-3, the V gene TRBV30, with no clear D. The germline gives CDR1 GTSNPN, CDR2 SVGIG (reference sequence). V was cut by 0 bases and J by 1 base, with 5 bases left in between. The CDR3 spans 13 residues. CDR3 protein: CAWSVAGTDTQYF. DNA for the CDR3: TGTGCCTGGAGTGTCGCTGGCACAGATACGCAGTATTTT.

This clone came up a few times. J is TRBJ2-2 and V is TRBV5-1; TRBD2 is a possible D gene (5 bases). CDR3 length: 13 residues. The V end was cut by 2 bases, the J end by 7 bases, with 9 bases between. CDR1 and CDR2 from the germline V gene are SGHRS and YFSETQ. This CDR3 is CASSLREIGELFF. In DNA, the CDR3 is TGCGCCAGCAGCTTAAGGGAGATCGGGGAGCTGTTTTTT.

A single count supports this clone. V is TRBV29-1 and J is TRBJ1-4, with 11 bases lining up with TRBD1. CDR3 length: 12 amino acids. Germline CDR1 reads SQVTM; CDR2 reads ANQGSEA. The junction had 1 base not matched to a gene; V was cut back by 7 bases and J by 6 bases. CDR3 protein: CSAGQGDEKLFF. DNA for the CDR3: TGCAGCGCGGGACAGGGGGATGAAAAACTGTTTTTT.

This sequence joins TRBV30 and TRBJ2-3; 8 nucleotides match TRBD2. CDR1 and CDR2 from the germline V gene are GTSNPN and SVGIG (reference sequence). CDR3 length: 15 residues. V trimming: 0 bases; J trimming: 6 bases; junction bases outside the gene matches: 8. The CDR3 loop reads CAWSVQSGRVDTQYF. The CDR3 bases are TGTGCCTGGAGTGTGCAGAGCGGGAGAGTCGATACGCAGTATTTT.

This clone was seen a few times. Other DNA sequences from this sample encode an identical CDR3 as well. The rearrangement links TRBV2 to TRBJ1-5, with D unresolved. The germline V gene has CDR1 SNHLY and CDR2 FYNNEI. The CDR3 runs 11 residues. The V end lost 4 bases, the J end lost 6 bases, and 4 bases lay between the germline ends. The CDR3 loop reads CASSVGQPQHF. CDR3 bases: TGTGCCAGCAGTGTAGGTCAGCCCCAGCATTTT.

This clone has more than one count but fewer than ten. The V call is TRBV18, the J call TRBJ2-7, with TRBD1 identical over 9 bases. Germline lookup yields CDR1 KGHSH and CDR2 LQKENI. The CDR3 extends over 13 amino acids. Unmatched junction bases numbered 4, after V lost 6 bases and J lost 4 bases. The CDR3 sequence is CASSDRGMYEQYF. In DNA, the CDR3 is TGTGCCAGCTCCGACAGGGGGATGTACGAGCAGTACTTC.

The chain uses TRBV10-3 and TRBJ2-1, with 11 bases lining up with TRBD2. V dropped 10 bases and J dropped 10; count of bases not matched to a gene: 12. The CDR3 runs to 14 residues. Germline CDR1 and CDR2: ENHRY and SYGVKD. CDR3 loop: CATVVLAGEGEQFF. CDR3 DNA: TGTGCCACCGTGGTACTAGCGGGAGAGGGGGAGCAGTTCTTC.

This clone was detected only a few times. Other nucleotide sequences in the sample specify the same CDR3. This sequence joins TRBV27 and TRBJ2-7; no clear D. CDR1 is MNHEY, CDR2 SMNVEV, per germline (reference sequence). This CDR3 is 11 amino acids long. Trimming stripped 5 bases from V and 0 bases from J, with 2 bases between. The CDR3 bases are TGTGCCAGCAGTACCTCCTACGAGCAGTACTTC. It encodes CASSTSYEQYF.

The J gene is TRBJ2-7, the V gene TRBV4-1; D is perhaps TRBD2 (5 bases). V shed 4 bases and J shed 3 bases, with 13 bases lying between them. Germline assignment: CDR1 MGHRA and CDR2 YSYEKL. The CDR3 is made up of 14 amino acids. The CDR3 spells CASSRPGKDYEQYF. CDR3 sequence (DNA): TGCGCCAGCAGCCGACCCGGGAAAGACTACGAGCAGTACTTC.

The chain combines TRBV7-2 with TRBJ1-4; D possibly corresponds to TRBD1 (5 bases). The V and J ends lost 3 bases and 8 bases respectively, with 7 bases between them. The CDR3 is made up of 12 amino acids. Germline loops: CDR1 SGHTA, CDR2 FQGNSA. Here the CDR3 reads CASSLPGEKLFF. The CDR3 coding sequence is TGTGCCAGCAGCTTGCCAGGGGAAAAACTGTTTTTT.

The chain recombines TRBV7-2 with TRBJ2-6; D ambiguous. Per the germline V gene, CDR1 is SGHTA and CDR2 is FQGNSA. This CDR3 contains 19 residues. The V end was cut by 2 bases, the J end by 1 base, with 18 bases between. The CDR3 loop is CASSLTTTLPPSGANVLTF. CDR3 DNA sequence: TGTGCCAGCAGCTTAACTACTACGTTGCCTCCTTCTGGGGCCAACGTCCTGACTTTC.

Written as DNA, the CDR3 is TGTGCCCTATCGAGGCCAGGGGAAGGCTATGGCTACACCTTC. This gives the protein CALSRPGEGYGYTF. The chain uses TRBV30 and TRBJ1-2; tentatively, D is TRBD1 (6 bases). The germline CDR1 and CDR2 sequences are GTSNPN and SVGIG (reference sequence). Trimming took off 8 bases at V and 4 bases at J, with 20 bases between the two ends. The CDR3 runs 14 residues.

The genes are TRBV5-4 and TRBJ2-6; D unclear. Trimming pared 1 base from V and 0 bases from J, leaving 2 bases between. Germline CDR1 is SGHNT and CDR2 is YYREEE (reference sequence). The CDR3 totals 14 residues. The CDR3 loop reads CASSLPSGANVLTF. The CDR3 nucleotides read TGTGCCAGCAGCTTGCCCTCTGGGGCCAACGTCCTGACTTTC.

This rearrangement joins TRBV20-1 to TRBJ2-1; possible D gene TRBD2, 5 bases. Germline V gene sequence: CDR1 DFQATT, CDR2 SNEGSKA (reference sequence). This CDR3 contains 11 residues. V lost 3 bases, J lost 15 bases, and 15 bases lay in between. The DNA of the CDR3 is TGCAGTGCTAGGGAGGACGACGAACGGTTCTTC. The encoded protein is CSAREDDERFF.

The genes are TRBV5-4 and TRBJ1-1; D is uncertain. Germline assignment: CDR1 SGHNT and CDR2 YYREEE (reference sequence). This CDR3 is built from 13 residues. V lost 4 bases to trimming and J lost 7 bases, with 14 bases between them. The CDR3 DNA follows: TGTGCCAGCAGCCCCCAAGGGCCGGGTGAAGCTTTCTTT. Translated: CASSPQGPGEAFF.

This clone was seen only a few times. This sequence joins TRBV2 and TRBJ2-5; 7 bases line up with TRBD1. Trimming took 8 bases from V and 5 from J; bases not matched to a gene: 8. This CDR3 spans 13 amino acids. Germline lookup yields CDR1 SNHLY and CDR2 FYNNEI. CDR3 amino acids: CASADRVGETQYF. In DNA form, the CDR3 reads TGTGCCAGCGCAGACAGGGTTGGGGAGACCCAGTACTTC.

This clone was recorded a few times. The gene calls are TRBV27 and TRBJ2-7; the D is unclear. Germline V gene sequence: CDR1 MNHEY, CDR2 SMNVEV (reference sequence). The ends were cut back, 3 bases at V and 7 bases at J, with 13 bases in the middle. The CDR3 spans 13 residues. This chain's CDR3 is CASSFMGLGEQYF. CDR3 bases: TGTGCCAGCAGTTTTATGGGTCTAGGAGAGCAGTACTTC.

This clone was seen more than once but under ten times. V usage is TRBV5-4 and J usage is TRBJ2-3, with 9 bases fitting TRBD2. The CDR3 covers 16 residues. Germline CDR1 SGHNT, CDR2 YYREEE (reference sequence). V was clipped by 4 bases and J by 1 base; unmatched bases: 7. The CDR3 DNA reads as TGTGCCAGCAGCGCCTTAGCGGGAGTTGGCACAGATACGCAGTATTTT. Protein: CASSALAGVGTDTQYF.

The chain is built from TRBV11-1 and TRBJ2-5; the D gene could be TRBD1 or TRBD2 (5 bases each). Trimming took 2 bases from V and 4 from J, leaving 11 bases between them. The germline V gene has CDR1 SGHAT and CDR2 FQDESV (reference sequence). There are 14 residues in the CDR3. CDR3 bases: TGTGCCAGCAGCTTAAGACCTGGGGGAGAGACCCAGTACTTC. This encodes CASSLRPGGETQYF. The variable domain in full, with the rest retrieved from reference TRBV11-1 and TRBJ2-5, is EAEVAQSPRYKITEKSQAVAFWCDPISGHATLYWYRQILGQGPELLVQFQDESVVDDSQLPKDRFSAERLKGVDSTLKIQPAELGDSAMYLCASSLRPGGETQYFGPGTRLLVL.

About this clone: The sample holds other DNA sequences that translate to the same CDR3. The chain's CDR3 is CASSLASGAYEQYF. As DNA, the CDR3 is TGCGCCAGCAGCTTAGCTAGCGGGGCCTACGAGCAGTACTTC. This sequence joins TRBV5-1 and TRBJ2-7; TRBD2 agrees at 9 bases. The CDR3 has 14 residues. The V and J ends lost 2 bases and 2 bases, in that order; junction bases with no gene match: 2. Germline values: CDR1 SGHRS, CDR2 YFSETQ.

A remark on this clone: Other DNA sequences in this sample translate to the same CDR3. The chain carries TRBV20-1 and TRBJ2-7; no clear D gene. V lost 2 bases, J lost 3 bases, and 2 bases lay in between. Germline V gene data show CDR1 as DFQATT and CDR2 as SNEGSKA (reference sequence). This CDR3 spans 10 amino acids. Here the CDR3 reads CSARNYEQYF. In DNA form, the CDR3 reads TGCAGTGCTAGAAACTACGAGCAGTACTTC.

CDR3 protein: CTSSQDRVSPYQNEQFF. The CDR3 DNA reads as TGCACCAGCAGCCAAGATAGGGTCTCGCCTTACCAGAATGAGCAGTTCTTC. The chain has TRBV1 and TRBJ2-1. TRBV1 has pseudogene status. This CDR3 has 17 amino acids.

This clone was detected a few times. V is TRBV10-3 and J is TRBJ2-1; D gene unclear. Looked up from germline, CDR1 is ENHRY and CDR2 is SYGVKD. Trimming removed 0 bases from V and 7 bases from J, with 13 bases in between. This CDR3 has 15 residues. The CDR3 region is CAISESTPAVNEQFF. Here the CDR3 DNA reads TGTGCCATCAGTGAGTCAACCCCGGCGGTAAATGAGCAGTTCTTC.

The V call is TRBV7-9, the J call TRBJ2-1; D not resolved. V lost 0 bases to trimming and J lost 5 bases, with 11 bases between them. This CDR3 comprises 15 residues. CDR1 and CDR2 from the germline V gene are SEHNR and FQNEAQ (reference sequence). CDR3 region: CASSLAGFWNNEQFF. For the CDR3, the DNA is TGTGCCAGCAGCTTAGCGGGTTTCTGGAACAATGAGCAGTTCTTC.

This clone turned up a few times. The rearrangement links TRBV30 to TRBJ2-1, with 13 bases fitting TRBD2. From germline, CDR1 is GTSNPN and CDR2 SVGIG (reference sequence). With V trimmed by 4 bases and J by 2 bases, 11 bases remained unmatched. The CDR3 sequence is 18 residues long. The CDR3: CAWIMRLAGGRPYNEQFF. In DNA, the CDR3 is TGTGCCTGGATAATGAGACTAGCGGGAGGTAGGCCCTACAATGAGCAGTTCTTC.

CDR3 protein: CALTRGTSGSEQYF. The CDR3 coding sequence is TGTGCCTTGACTCGGGGGACTAGCGGGAGCGAGCAGTACTTC. The chain carries TRBV30 and TRBJ2-7, with 14 bases matching TRBD2. Germline assignment: CDR1 GTSNPN and CDR2 SVGIG (reference sequence). The CDR3 extends over 14 amino acids. Trimming cost V 7 bases and J 6 bases; bases outside gene matches: 8.

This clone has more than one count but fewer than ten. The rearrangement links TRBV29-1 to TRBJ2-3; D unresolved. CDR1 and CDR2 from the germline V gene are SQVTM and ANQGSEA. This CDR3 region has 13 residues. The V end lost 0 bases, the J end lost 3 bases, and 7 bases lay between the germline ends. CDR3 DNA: TGCAGCGTTGAAGAACCCCAAACAGATACGCAGTATTTT. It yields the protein CSVEEPQTDTQYF.

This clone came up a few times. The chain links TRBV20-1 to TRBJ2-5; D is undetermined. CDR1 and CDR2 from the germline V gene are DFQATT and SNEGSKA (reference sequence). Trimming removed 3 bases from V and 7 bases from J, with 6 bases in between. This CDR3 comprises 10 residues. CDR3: CSASFGTQYF. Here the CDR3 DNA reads TGCAGTGCTAGTTTTGGGACCCAGTACTTC.